This is a list of T cell receptor beta chains from one sample in a study of long-term antiretroviral therapy in people with HIV. Repertoires were generated with immunoSEQ multiplex PCR, while TCRdb's copy carries only in-frame clones and drops some. The data contain more than 15,000 clones, 79% of them seen just once; the ten biggest clones take up 7% to 9%. The material was unsorted PBMCs, obtained at the start of antiretroviral therapy. All receptors derive from a man younger than 45 with HIV. The CDR3 runs from the conserved cysteine through the conserved F or W. A D gene is named only where the DNA matches it firmly. Expanded clones are given a class, and other clones once, few, many or no size at all.

j_call: TRBJ1-6; v_call: TRBV5-1; d_call: NA; clone_size: NA; cdr3_aa: CASSLDGNMGSPLHF; cdr3_nt: TGCGCCAGCAGCTTGGACGGGAACATGGGGTCACCCCTCCACTTT
j_call: TRBJ2-3; v_call: TRBV7-9; d_call: NA; clone_size: few; cdr3_aa: CTSSLTDTQYF; cdr3_nt: TGTACTTCCTCTTTAACAGATACGCAGTATTTT
j_call: TRBJ2-2; v_call: TRBV7-2; d_call: NA; clone_size: NA; cdr3_aa: CASRPQGTGELFF; cdr3_nt: TGTGCCAGCAGGCCACAGGGTACCGGGGAGCTGTTTTTT
j_call: TRBJ1-2; v_call: TRBV5-1; d_call: NA; clone_size: NA; cdr3_aa: CASSAGEYGYTF; cdr3_nt: TGCGCCAGCAGCGCCGGGGAGTATGGCTACACCTTC
j_call: TRBJ2-5; v_call: TRBV9; d_call: NA; clone_size: NA; cdr3_aa: CASSVSPQETQYF; cdr3_nt: TGTGCCAGCAGCGTAAGTCCACAAGAGACCCAGTACTTC
j_call: TRBJ2-7; v_call: TRBV18; d_call: NA; clone_size: once; cdr3_aa: CASSPRGGPSTYEQYF; cdr3_nt: TGTGCCAGCTCACCACGGGGCGGGCCTTCCACCTACGAGCAGTACTTC
j_call: TRBJ1-2; v_call: TRBV19; d_call: TRBD1; clone_size: once; cdr3_aa: CASSSGQRRETTF; cdr3_nt: TGTGCCAGTAGTTCGGGACAGAGAAGGGAAACTACCTTC
j_call: TRBJ1-2; v_call: TRBV2; d_call: NA; clone_size: NA; cdr3_aa: CASSEAGIDLINYGYTF; cdr3_nt: TGTGCCAGCAGTGAAGCTGGGATAGATCTCATTAACTATGGCTACACCTTC
j_call: TRBJ1-5; v_call: TRBV19; d_call: NA; clone_size: NA; cdr3_aa: CASAWGSYSNQPQHF; cdr3_nt: TGTGCCAGTGCGTGGGGGAGTTATAGCAATCAGCCCCAGCATTTT
j_call: TRBJ2-5; v_call: TRBV7-2; d_call: NA; clone_size: NA; cdr3_aa: CASSPTAGSGETQYF; cdr3_nt: TGTGCCAGCAGCCCCACAGCGGGTAGTGGGGAGACCCAGTACTTC
j_call: TRBJ2-3; v_call: TRBV6-1; d_call: NA; clone_size: NA; cdr3_aa: CASSWGNPTDTQYF; cdr3_nt: TGTGCCAGCAGTTGGGGGAACCCCACAGATACGCAGTATTTT
j_call: TRBJ2-7; v_call: TRBV5-6; d_call: NA; clone_size: medium-sized; cdr3_aa: CASSPSTGYYEQYF; cdr3_nt: TGTGCCAGCAGCCCCTCGACAGGTTACTACGAGCAGTACTTC
j_call: TRBJ2-7; v_call: TRBV5-1; d_call: NA; clone_size: NA; cdr3_aa: CASSLAPTSYEQYF; cdr3_nt: TGCGCCAGCAGCTTGGCCCCAACCTCCTACGAGCAGTACTTC
j_call: TRBJ2-7; v_call: TRBV6-5; d_call: NA; clone_size: medium-sized; cdr3_aa: CASSLAAGSHEQYF; cdr3_nt: TGTGCCAGCAGTTTGGCGGCGGGTTCTCACGAGCAGTACTTC
j_call: TRBJ2-7; v_call: TRBV29-1; d_call: TRBD2; clone_size: NA; cdr3_aa: CSVEDPGTSGSYEQYF; cdr3_nt: TGCAGCGTTGAAGATCCAGGGACTAGCGGGAGCTACGAGCAGTACTTC
j_call: TRBJ2-7; v_call: TRBV7-9; d_call: NA; clone_size: NA; cdr3_aa: CASSSGLGAYEQYF; cdr3_nt: TGTGCCAGCAGCTCGGGGCTGGGGGCCTACGAGCAGTACTTC
j_call: TRBJ2-3; v_call: TRBV7-8; d_call: NA; clone_size: NA; cdr3_aa: CASSSRGGAGYTDTQYF; cdr3_nt: TGTGCCAGCAGCTCCCGGGGTGGGGCAGGGTATACAGATACGCAGTATTTT
j_call: TRBJ1-4; v_call: TRBV6-1; d_call: NA; clone_size: NA; cdr3_aa: CASISGDRVAEKLFF; cdr3_nt: TGTGCCAGCATCAGTGGGGACCGAGTCGCTGAAAAACTGTTTTTT
j_call: TRBJ2-1; v_call: TRBV10-3; d_call: TRBD2; clone_size: NA; cdr3_aa: CATLGLAGDNNEQFF; cdr3_nt: TGTGCCACCCTAGGACTAGCGGGAGATAACAATGAGCAGTTCTTC
j_call: TRBJ1-1; v_call: TRBV7-8; d_call: NA; clone_size: NA; cdr3_aa: CASSLRQGYTEAFF; cdr3_nt: TGTGCCAGCAGCTTACGGCAGGGATACACTGAAGCTTTCTTT
j_call: TRBJ1-1; v_call: TRBV7-3; d_call: NA; clone_size: NA; cdr3_aa: CASSLVTAPNTEAFF; cdr3_nt: TGTGCCAGCAGCTTAGTGACAGCTCCGAACACTGAAGCTTTCTTT
j_call: TRBJ1-2; v_call: TRBV5-4; d_call: NA; clone_size: NA; cdr3_aa: CASSQRGNRPDGYTF; cdr3_nt: TGTGCCAGCAGCCAAAGGGGGAATCGGCCGGATGGCTACACCTTC
j_call: TRBJ2-2; v_call: TRBV9; d_call: NA; clone_size: NA; cdr3_aa: CASSPRVAPTGELFF; cdr3_nt: TGTGCCAGCAGCCCGAGGGTAGCGCCCACCGGGGAGCTGTTTTTT
j_call: TRBJ2-1; v_call: TRBV28; d_call: TRBD1; clone_size: NA; cdr3_aa: CASSSDTGTGDNEQFF; cdr3_nt: TGTGCCAGCAGCTCAGACACCGGGACAGGGGACAATGAGCAGTTCTTC
j_call: TRBJ2-7; v_call: TRBV7-2; d_call: TRBD2; clone_size: NA; cdr3_aa: CASSSVGGSSYEQYF; cdr3_nt: TGTGCCAGCAGCTCGGTCGGGGGGAGCTCCTACGAGCAGTACTTC
j_call: TRBJ2-5; v_call: TRBV5-6; d_call: TRBD2; clone_size: few; cdr3_aa: CASSLDLAGEETQYF; cdr3_nt: TGTGCCAGCAGCTTGGATCTAGCGGGAGAAGAGACCCAGTACTTC
j_call: TRBJ2-1; v_call: TRBV12-5; d_call: NA; clone_size: NA; cdr3_aa: CASGFPEHNEQFF; cdr3_nt: TGTGCTAGTGGTTTTCCTGAGCACAATGAGCAGTTCTTC
j_call: TRBJ2-1; v_call: TRBV20-1; d_call: NA; clone_size: NA; cdr3_aa: CSAPPGVPQFF; cdr3_nt: TGCAGTGCTCCACCTGGGGTCCCGCAGTTCTTC
j_call: TRBJ2-1; v_call: TRBV12-5; d_call: TRBD2; clone_size: NA; cdr3_aa: CASGSGLAGGISYNEQFF; cdr3_nt: TGTGCTAGTGGCTCGGGACTAGCGGGAGGGATTTCCTACAATGAGCAGTTCTTC
j_call: TRBJ1-2; v_call: TRBV10-1; d_call: NA; clone_size: NA; cdr3_aa: CASVGSLNYGYTF; cdr3_nt: TGCGCCAGCGTGGGAAGCCTAAACTATGGCTACACCTTC
j_call: TRBJ2-7; v_call: TRBV6-1; d_call: NA; clone_size: NA; cdr3_aa: CASTESQGGPYEQYF; cdr3_nt: TGTGCCAGCACTGAAAGCCAGGGGGGGCCCTACGAGCAGTACTTC
j_call: TRBJ1-1; v_call: TRBV21-1; d_call: NA; clone_size: NA; cdr3_aa: CASSKTWTGILAFF; cdr3_nt: TGTGCCAGCAGCAAAACGTGGACAGGGATACTAGCTTTCTTT
j_call: TRBJ2-7; v_call: TRBV5-5; d_call: TRBD1; clone_size: NA; cdr3_aa: CASSSQGTGSYEQYF; cdr3_nt: TGTGCCAGCAGCTCCCAAGGGACAGGGTCCTACGAGCAGTACTTC
j_call: TRBJ2-1; v_call: TRBV5-1; d_call: TRBD2; clone_size: NA; cdr3_aa: CASSFGRLAGGQDEQFF; cdr3_nt: TGCGCCAGCAGCTTTGGACGACTAGCGGGGGGGCAGGATGAGCAGTTCTTC
j_call: TRBJ2-7; v_call: TRBV10-1; d_call: NA; clone_size: NA; cdr3_aa: CASSESGQTEQYF; cdr3_nt: TGCGCCAGCAGTGAGTCTGGTCAGACCGAGCAGTACTTC
j_call: TRBJ2-7; v_call: TRBV7-2; d_call: NA; clone_size: few; cdr3_aa: CASSPSMGSRLFEQYF; cdr3_nt: TGTGCCAGCAGCCCGTCTATGGGCAGTCGGCTCTTCGAGCAGTACTTC
j_call: TRBJ2-5; v_call: TRBV6-5; d_call: TRBD2; clone_size: NA; cdr3_aa: CATKEPGGAETQYF; cdr3_nt: TGTGCCACCAAGGAGCCGGGAGGAGCAGAGACCCAGTACTTC
j_call: TRBJ2-3; v_call: TRBV30; d_call: NA; clone_size: once; cdr3_aa: CAWSASGDTQYF; cdr3_nt: TGTGCCTGGAGTGCATCGGGAGATACGCAGTATTTT
j_call: TRBJ2-3; v_call: TRBV30; d_call: NA; clone_size: medium-sized; cdr3_aa: CAWKAITDTQYF; cdr3_nt: TGTGCCTGGAAAGCCATCACAGATACGCAGTATTTT
j_call: TRBJ2-1; v_call: TRBV7-9; d_call: NA; clone_size: NA; cdr3_aa: CASSQPTVSSYNEQFF; cdr3_nt: TGTGCCAGCAGCCAACCGACGGTTAGCTCCTACAATGAGCAGTTCTTC
j_call: TRBJ2-5; v_call: TRBV7-9; d_call: NA; clone_size: NA; cdr3_aa: CASSLGVSMVETQYF; cdr3_nt: TGTGCCAGCAGCTTAGGGGTCTCTATGGTAGAGACCCAGTACTTC
j_call: TRBJ1-2; v_call: TRBV7-6; d_call: NA; clone_size: NA; cdr3_aa: CASSPGPYRGYTF; cdr3_nt: TGTGCCAGCAGTCCCGGGCCCTACAGGGGCTACACCTTC
j_call: TRBJ1-4; v_call: TRBV7-9; d_call: NA; clone_size: NA; cdr3_aa: CASTLAGRTNEKLFF; cdr3_nt: TGTGCCAGCACCCTGGCCGGCAGAACTAATGAAAAACTGTTTTTT
j_call: TRBJ2-2; v_call: TRBV7-8; d_call: NA; clone_size: few; cdr3_aa: CASSLAGGQLNTGELFF; cdr3_nt: TGTGCCAGCAGCTTAGCGGGGGGACAGTTGAACACCGGGGAGCTGTTTTTT
j_call: TRBJ1-2; v_call: TRBV10-2; d_call: TRBD1; clone_size: NA; cdr3_aa: CASRGQGARGYTF; cdr3_nt: TGCGCCAGTAGAGGACAGGGGGCGCGGGGCTACACCTTC
j_call: TRBJ2-7; v_call: TRBV5-1; d_call: NA; clone_size: once; cdr3_aa: CASSPDSSPGEQYF; cdr3_nt: TGCGCCAGCAGCCCCGATTCTAGCCCTGGTGAGCAGTACTTC
j_call: TRBJ2-7; v_call: TRBV27; d_call: TRBD2; clone_size: medium-sized; cdr3_aa: CASGAGGTYEQYF; cdr3_nt: TGTGCCAGCGGAGCGGGAGGGACCTACGAGCAGTACTTC
j_call: TRBJ1-2; v_call: TRBV6-1; d_call: NA; clone_size: NA; cdr3_aa: CASSELSYGYTF; cdr3_nt: TGTGCCAGCAGTGAATTGAGTTATGGCTACACCTTC
j_call: TRBJ2-3; v_call: TRBV11-2; d_call: TRBD2; clone_size: once; cdr3_aa: CASSPSRGGGAEDF; cdr3_nt: TGTGCCAGCAGCCCTAGTCGTGGCGGGGGGGCTGAGGATTTT
j_call: TRBJ2-1; v_call: TRBV4-3; d_call: TRBD2; clone_size: NA; cdr3_aa: CASSQDLGTSFFGEQFF; cdr3_nt: TGCGCCAGCAGCCAAGACTTGGGGACTAGCTTTTTCGGTGAGCAGTTCTTC
j_call: TRBJ1-3; v_call: TRBV25-1; d_call: TRBD1; clone_size: NA; cdr3_aa: CASSGGTGVGNTIYF; cdr3_nt: TGTGCCAGCAGTGGCGGGACAGGGGTAGGAAACACCATATATTTT
j_call: TRBJ2-7; v_call: TRBV14; d_call: NA; clone_size: NA; cdr3_aa: CASSQEFTGAYEQYF; cdr3_nt: TGTGCCAGCAGCCAAGAGTTTACGGGGGCGTACGAGCAGTACTTC
j_call: TRBJ2-1; v_call: TRBV19; d_call: NA; clone_size: NA; cdr3_aa: CASSPYGGPYNEQFF; cdr3_nt: TGTGCCAGTAGCCCCTATGGGGGCCCTTACAATGAGCAGTTCTTC
j_call: TRBJ1-3; v_call: TRBV29-1; d_call: NA; clone_size: NA; cdr3_aa: CSVGGGSGNTIYF; cdr3_nt: TGCAGCGTCGGCGGTGGATCTGGAAACACCATATATTTT
j_call: TRBJ1-1; v_call: TRBV7-9; d_call: NA; clone_size: NA; cdr3_aa: CASSLGGRKTEAFF; cdr3_nt: TGTGCCAGCAGCTTGGGGGGAAGGAAAACTGAAGCTTTCTTT